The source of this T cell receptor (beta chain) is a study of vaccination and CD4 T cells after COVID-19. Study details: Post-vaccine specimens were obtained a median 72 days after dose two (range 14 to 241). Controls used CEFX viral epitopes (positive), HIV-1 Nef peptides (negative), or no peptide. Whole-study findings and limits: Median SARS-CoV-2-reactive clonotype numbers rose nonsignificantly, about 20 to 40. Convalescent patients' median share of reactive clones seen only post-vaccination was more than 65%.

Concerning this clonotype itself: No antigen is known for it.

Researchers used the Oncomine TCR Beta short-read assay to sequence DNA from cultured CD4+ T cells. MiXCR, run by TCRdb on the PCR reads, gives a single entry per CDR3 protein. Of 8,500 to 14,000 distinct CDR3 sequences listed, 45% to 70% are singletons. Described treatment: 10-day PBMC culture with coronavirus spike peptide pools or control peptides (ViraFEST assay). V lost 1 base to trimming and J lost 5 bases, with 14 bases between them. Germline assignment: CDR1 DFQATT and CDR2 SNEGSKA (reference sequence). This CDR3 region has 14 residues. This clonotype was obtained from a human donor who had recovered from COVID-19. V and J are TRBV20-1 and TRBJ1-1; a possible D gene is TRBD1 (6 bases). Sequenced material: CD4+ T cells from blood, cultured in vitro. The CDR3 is CSARGGGALTEAFF. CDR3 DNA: TGCAGTGCTAGAGGAGGGGGGGCGCTTACTGAAGCTTTCTTT.